The sequence of this T cell receptor (beta chain) was determined in a study of T cell responses to AZD1222 COVID-19 vaccine. Study-level points and caveats: The sample set comprised mostly white British donors with more females, and clonal diversity was possibly underestimated.

Germline loops: CDR1 SGHAT, CDR2 FQNNGV. V gave up 1 base and J gave up 7 bases, with 13 bases separating them. This CDR3 is built from 14 residues. This clone was recorded only once. Its matching antigen is unknown. Measured with immunoSEQ multiplex PCR; TCRdb has only the in-frame clones, and not every one. The data hold approximately 150,000 clones, with 92% observed a single time. This chain uses TRBV11-2 with TRBJ1-1; no definite D call. The receptor was isolated from an adult who received the AZD1222 COVID-19 vaccine. Sample: peripheral blood, taken 28 days after the second AZD1222 dose. As DNA, the CDR3 is TGTGCCAGCAGCTTAGGTGTTTTCCAGGATGAAGCTTTCTTT. The encoded protein is CASSLGVFQDEAFF.